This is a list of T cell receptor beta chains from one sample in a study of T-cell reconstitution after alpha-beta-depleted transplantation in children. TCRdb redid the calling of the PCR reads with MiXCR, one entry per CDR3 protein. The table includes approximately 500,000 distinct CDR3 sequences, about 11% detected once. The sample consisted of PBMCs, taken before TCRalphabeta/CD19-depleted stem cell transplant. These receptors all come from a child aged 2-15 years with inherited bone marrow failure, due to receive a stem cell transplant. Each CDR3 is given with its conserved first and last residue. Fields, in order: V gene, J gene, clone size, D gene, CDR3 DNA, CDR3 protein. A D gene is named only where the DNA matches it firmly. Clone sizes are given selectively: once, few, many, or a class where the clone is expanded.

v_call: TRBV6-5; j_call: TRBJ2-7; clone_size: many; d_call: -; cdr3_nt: TGTGCCAGCAGTTCCGGACCGGGGTACAGACCCTACGAGCAGTACTTC; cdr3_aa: CASSSGPGYRPYEQYF
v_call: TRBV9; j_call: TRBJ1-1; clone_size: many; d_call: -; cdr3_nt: TGTGCCAGCAGCGGGGGGGCCAGGAACACTGAAGCTTTCTTT; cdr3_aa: CASSGGARNTEAFF
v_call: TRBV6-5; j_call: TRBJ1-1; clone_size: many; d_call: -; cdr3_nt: TGTGCCAGCAGTCCTCTGGAGGGGATGAACACTGAAGCTTTCTTT; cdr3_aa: CASSPLEGMNTEAFF
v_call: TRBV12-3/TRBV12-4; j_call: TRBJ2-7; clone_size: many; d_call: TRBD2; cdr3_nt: TGTGCCAGCAGCCACAGCGGGAGAGGCTACGAGCAGTACTTC; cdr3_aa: CASSHSGRGYEQYF
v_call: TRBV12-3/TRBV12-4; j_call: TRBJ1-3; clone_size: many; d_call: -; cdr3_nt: TGTGCCAGCAGAGAATCTTCTGGAAACACCATATATTTT; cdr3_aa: CASRESSGNTIYF
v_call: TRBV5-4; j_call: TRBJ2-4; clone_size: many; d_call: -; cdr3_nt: TGTGCCAGCAGCTTGGCGTTACGCCAGGGGAACATTCAGTACTTC; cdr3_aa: CASSLALRQGNIQYF
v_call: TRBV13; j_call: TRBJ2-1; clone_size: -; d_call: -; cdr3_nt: TGTGCCAGCAGCTTAGGAGAAAGATACAATGAGCAGTTCTTC; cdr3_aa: CASSLGERYNEQFF
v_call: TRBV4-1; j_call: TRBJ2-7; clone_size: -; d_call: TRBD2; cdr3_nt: TGCGCCAGCAGCCAGGCGACTAGCGGGAGGGGCGAGCAGTACTTC; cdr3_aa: CASSQATSGRGEQYF
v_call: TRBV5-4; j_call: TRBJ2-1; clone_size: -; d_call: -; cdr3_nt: TGTGCCAGCAGCTTGGGTCCAGCGGACAATGAGCAGTTCTTC; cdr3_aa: CASSLGPADNEQFF
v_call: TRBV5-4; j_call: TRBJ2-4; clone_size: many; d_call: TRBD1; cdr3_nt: TGTGCCAGCAGCCCCGACAGGGGTCTAGGAAACATTCAGTACTTC; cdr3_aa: CASSPDRGLGNIQYF
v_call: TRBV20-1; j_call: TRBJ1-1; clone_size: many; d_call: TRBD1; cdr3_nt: TGCAGTGCTAGAGGGGACAGAAGCGCTGAAGCTTTCTTT; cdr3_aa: CSARGDRSAEAFF
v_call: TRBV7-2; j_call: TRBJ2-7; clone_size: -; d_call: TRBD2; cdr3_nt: TGTGCCAGCAGCAGGACTAGCGGGCAGGTCTCCTACGAGCAGTACTTC; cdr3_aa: CASSRTSGQVSYEQYF
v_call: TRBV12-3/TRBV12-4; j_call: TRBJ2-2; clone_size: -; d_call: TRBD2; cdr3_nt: TGTGCCAGCAGAGTCGGGGGGGGGCCCGGGGAGCTGTTTTTT; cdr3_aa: CASRVGGGPGELFF
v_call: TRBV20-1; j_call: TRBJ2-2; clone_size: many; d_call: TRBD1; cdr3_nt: TGCAGTGCTAGCCCGGGACAGGGGGCGATTTGGGACACCGGGGAGCTGTTTTTT; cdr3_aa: CSASPGQGAIWDTGELFF
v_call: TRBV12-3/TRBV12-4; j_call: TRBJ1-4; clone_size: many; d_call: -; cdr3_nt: TGTGCCAGCAGGGCGTCAGGTGCAACTAATGAAAAACTGTTTTTT; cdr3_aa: CASRASGATNEKLFF
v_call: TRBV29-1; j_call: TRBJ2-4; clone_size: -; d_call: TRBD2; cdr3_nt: TGCAGCGTGGTTGGGGGGACCACTAGCGGAAACATTCAGTACTTC; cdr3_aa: CSVVGGTTSGNIQYF
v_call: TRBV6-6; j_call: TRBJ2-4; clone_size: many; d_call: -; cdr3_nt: TGTGCCAGCAGTCTAACCAGGGGTCTTCAGTACTTC; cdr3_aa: CASSLTRGLQYF
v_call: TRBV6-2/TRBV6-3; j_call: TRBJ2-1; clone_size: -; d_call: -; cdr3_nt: TGTGCCAGCAGTTACGAGGAGGCGTCTTTGCCATACAATGAGCAGTTCTTC; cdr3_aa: CASSYEEASLPYNEQFF
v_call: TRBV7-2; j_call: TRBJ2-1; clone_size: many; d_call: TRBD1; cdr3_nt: TGTGCCAGCAGCCCGGACAGGGGGCGCGATGAGCAGTTCTTC; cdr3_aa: CASSPDRGRDEQFF
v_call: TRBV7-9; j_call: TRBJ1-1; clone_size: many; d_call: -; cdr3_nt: TGTGCCACCTACTGGGACATCCTTCCTGAAGCTTTCTTT; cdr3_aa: CATYWDILPEAFF
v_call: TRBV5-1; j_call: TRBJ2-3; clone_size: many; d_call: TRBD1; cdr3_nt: TGCGCCAGCAGCTTGGTCGGGACAGGGCTAGGCACAGATACGCAGTATTTT; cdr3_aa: CASSLVGTGLGTDTQYF
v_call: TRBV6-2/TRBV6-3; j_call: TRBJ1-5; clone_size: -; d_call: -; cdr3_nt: TGTGCCAGCAGTTCCATAACAGGGTTGCATCAGCCCCAGCATTTT; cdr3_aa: CASSSITGLHQPQHF
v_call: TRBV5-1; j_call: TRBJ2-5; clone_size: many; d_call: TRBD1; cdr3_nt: TGCGCCAGCAGCCGGGACAGGGACTACCAAGAGACCCAGTACTTC; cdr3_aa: CASSRDRDYQETQYF
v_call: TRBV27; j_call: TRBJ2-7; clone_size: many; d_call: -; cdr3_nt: TGTGCCAGCGCCGGTCTGGGGTCTCCCTACGAGCAGTACTTC; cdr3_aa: CASAGLGSPYEQYF
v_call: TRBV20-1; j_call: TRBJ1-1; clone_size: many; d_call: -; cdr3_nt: TGCAGAAATCAGGCGGGCAACACTGAAGCTTTCTTT; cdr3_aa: CRNQAGNTEAFF
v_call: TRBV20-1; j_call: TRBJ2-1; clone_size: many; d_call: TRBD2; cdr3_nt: TGCAGTGCTAGGGCACGGGAGGGCCCGGTCAATGAGCAGTTCTTC; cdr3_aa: CSARAREGPVNEQFF
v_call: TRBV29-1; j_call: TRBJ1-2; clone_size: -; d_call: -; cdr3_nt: TGCAGCGTTGTAAGCATAGGGTCCCACTATGGCTACACCTTC; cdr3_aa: CSVVSIGSHYGYTF
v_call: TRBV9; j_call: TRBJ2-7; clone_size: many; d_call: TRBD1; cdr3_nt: TGTGCCAGCAGCGGACCAGGGGGCTCCTACGAGCAGTACTTC; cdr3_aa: CASSGPGGSYEQYF
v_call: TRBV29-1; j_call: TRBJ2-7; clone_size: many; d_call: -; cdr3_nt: TGCAGCGTTGGACAGTATCTGTACGAGCAGTACTTC; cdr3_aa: CSVGQYLYEQYF
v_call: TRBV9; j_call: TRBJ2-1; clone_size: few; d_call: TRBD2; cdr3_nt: TGTGCCAGCAGCGTAGAGGGGACTAGCGGGAGGTTTGGGGATGAGCAGTTCTTC; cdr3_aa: CASSVEGTSGRFGDEQFF
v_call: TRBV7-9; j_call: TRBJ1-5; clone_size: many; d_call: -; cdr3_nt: TGTGCCAGCACCACTGGGACTTTCGGGCCCCAGCATTTT; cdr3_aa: CASTTGTFGPQHF
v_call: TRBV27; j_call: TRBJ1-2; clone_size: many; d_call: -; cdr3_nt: TGTGCCAGCAGTTTAGTAGGGCCCCAGGCCTTCTATGGCTACACCTTC; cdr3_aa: CASSLVGPQAFYGYTF
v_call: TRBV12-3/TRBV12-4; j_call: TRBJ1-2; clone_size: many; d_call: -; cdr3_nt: TGTGCCAGCAGTTTAACACAGGGCATTAACTATGGCTACACCTTT; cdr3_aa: CASSLTQGINYGYTF
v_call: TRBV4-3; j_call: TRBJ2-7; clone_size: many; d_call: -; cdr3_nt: TGCGCCAGCAGCCCAAAGATTGACCCCTCCTACGAGCAGTACTTC; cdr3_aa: CASSPKIDPSYEQYF
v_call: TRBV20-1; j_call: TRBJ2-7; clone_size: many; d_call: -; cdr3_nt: TGCAGTGCTAGAGGCACTACCTACGAGCAGTACTTC; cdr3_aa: CSARGTTYEQYF
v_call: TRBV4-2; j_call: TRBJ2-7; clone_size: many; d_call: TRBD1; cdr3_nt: TGTGCCAGCAGCCAACCCACCTCGACAGGGGGCGTGTTCTACGAGCAGTACTTC; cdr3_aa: CASSQPTSTGGVFYEQYF
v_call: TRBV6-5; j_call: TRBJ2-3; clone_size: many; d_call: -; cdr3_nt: TGTGCCAGCAGTTACGTGGGAGCTGCGGATACGCAGTATTTT; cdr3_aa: CASSYVGAADTQYF
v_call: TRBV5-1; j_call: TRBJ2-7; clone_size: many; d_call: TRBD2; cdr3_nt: TGCGCCAGCAGCTTAGCGGGATTCTACGAGCAGTACTTC; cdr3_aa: CASSLAGFYEQYF
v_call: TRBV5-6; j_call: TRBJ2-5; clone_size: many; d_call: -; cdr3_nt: TGTGCCAGCAGCCCCATTAAGGGCCAGATTCGGGAGACCCAGTACTTC; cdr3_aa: CASSPIKGQIRETQYF
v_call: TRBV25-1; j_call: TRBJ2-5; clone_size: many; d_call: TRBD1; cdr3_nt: TGTGCCAGCAGTGGGACACCGGGACAGGCTCAAGAGACCCAGTACTTC; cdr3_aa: CASSGTPGQAQETQYF
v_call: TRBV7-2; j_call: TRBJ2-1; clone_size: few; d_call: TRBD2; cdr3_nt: TGTGCCAGCAGCTTAGTGCGCGGGAGTTCCTACAATGAGCAGTTCTTC; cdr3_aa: CASSLVRGSSYNEQFF
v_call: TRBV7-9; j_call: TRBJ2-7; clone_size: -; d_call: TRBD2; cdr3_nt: TGTGCCAGCAGCATAGTTGGACTAGCGGGAGACGAGCAGTACTTC; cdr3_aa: CASSIVGLAGDEQYF
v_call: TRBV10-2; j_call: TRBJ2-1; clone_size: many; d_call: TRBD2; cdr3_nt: TGCGCCAGCTATACCGGGACTAGTCTCAATGAGCAGTTCTTC; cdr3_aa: CASYTGTSLNEQFF
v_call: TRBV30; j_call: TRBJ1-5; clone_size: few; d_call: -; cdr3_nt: TGTGCCTGGAGTGTACTCGGTAGCAATCAGCCCCAGCATTTT; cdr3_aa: CAWSVLGSNQPQHF
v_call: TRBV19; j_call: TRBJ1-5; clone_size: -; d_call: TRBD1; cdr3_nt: TGTGCCAGTAGCATGGGACAGCCTAGCAATCAGCCCCAGCATTTT; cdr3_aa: CASSMGQPSNQPQHF
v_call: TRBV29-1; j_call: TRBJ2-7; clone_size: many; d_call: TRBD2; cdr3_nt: TGCAGCGCCCTTGGGACTAGCGGGTCGTTCTACGAGCAGTACTTC; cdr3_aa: CSALGTSGSFYEQYF
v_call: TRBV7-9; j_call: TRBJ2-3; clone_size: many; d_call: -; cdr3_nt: TGTGCCAGCAGCTTAACACACACAGATACGCAGTATTTT; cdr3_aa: CASSLTHTDTQYF
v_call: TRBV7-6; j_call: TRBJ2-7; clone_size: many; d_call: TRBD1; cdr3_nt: TGTGCCAGCAGCTTAGAATCAGGGGGCTACGAGCAGTACTTC; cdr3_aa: CASSLESGGYEQYF
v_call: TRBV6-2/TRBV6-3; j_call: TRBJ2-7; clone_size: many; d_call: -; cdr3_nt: TGTGCCAGTGTGCAGGAGAACCGCTACGAGCAGTACTTC; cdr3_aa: CASVQENRYEQYF
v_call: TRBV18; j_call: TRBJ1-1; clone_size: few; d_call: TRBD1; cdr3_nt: TGTGCCAGCTCACCGGGTACAGGGGGGAACACTGAAGCTTTCTTT; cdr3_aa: CASSPGTGGNTEAFF
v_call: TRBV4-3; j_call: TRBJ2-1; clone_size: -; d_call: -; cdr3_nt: TGCGCCAGCAGCCAAGAGGTGGCTAGCGACTACAATGAGCAGTTCTTC; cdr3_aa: CASSQEVASDYNEQFF
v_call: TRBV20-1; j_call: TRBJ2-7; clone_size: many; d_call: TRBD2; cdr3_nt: TGCAGTGCTAGTGGGGGGCTAGCGGGCAGCTACGAGCAGTACTTC; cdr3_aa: CSASGGLAGSYEQYF
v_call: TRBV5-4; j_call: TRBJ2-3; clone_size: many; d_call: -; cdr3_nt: TGTGCCAGCAGCTGGGGGGCGGCGGGAGTGACAGATACGCAGTATTTT; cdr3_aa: CASSWGAAGVTDTQYF
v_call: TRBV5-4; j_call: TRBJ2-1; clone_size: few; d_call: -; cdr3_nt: TGTGCCAGCAGCGGCGAATCCCGCAATGAGCAGTTCTTC; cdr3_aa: CASSGESRNEQFF
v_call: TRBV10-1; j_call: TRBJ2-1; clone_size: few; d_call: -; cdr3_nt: TGCGCCAGCAGTGAGTCGCCCGACAATGAGCAGTTCTTC; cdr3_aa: CASSESPDNEQFF
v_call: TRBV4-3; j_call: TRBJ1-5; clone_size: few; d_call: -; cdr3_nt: TGCGCCAGCAGCCAAGATGGAGGGGCAGGTCAGCCCCAGCATTTT; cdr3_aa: CASSQDGGAGQPQHF
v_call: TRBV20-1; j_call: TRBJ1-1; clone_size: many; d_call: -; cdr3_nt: TGCAGTGCTAGACGGCTAAGAGGCACTGAAGCTTTCTTT; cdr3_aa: CSARRLRGTEAFF
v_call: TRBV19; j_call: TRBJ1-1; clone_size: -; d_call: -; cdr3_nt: TGTGCCAGTAGTAGGGACCGCCACACTGAAGCTTTCTTT; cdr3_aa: CASSRDRHTEAFF
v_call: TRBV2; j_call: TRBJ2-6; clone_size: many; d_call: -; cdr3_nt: TGTGCCAGCAGTGGGGGGCGTGGGGCCAACGTCCTGACTTTC; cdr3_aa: CASSGGRGANVLTF
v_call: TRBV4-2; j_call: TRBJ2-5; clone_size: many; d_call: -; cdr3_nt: TGTGCCAGCAGCCAGGTGCCCCCAGGAGAGACCCAGTACTTC; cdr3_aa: CASSQVPPGETQYF